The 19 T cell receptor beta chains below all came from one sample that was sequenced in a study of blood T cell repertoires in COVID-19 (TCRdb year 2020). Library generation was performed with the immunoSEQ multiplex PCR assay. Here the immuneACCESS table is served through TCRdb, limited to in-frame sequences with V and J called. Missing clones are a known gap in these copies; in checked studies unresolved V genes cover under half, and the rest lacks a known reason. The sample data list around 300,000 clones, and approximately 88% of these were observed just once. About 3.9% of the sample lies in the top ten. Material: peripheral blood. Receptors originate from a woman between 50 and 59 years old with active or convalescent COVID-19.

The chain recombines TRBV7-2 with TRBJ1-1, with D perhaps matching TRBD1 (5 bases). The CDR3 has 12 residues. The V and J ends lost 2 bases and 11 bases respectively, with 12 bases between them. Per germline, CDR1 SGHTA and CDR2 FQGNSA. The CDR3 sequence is CASSLQGIGAFF. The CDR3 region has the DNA TGTGCCAGCAGCTTACAGGGCATAGGGGCTTTCTTT.

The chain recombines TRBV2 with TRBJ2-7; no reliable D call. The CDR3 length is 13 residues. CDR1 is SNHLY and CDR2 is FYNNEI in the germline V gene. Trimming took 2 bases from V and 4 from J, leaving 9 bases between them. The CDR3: CASSENSHYEQYF. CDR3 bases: TGTGCCAGCAGTGAAAACTCTCATTACGAGCAGTACTTC. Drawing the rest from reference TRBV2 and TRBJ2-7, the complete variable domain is EPEVTQTPSHQVTQMGQEVILRCVPISNHLYFYWYRQILGQKVEFLVSFYNNEISEKSEIFDDQFSVERPDGSNFTLKIRSTKLEDSAMYFCASSENSHYEQYFGPGTRLTVT.

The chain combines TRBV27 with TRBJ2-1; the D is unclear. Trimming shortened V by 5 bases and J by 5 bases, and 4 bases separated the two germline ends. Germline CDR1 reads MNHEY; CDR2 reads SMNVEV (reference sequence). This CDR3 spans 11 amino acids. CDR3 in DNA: TGTGCCAGCAGTATAAACAATGAGCAGTTCTTC. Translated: CASSINNEQFF.

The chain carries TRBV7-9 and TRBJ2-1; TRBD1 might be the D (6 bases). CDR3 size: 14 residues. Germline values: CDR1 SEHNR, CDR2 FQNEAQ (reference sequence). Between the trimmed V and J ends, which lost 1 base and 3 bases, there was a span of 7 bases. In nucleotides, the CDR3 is TGTGCCAGCAGCTTAGGGACAGTCTACAATGAGCAGTTCTTC. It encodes CASSLGTVYNEQFF.

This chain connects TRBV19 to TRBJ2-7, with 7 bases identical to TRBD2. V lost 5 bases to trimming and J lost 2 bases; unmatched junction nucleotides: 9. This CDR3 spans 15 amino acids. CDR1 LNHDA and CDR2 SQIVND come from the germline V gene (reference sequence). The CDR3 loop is CASSLVSSGAYEQYF. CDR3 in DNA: TGTGCCAGTAGTCTAGTGTCTAGCGGTGCCTACGAGCAGTACTTC.

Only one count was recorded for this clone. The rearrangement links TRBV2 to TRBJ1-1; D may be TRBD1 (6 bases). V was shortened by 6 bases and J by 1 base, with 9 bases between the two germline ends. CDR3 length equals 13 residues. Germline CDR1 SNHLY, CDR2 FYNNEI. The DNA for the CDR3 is TGTGCCAGCAGCCTGGGACAGAACACTGAAGCTTTCTTT. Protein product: CASSLGQNTEAFF. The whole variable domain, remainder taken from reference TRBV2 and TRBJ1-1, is EPEVTQTPSHQVTQMGQEVILRCVPISNHLYFYWYRQILGQKVEFLVSFYNNEISEKSEIFDDQFSVERPDGSNFTLKIRSTKLEDSAMYFCASSLGQNTEAFFGQGTRLTVV.

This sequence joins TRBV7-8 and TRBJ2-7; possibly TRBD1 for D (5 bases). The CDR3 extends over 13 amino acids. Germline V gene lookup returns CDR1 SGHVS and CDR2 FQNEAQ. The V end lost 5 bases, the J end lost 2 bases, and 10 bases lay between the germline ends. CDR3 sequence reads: CASSPRDTYEQYF. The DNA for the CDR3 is TGTGCCAGCAGCCCCAGGGATACCTACGAGCAGTACTTC.

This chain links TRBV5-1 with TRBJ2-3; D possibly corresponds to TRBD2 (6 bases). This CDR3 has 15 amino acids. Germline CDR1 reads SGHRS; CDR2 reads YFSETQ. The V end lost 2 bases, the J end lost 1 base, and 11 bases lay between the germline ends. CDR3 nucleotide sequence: TGCGCCAGCAGCTTTGGGAGGTCGGGCACAGATACGCAGTATTTT. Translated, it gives CASSFGRSGTDTQYF.

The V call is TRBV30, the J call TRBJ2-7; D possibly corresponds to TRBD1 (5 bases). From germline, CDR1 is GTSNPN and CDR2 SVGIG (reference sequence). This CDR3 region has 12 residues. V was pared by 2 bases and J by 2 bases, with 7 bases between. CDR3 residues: CAWSRGAYEQYF. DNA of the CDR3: TGTGCCTGGAGTAGGGGTGCCTACGAGCAGTACTTC.

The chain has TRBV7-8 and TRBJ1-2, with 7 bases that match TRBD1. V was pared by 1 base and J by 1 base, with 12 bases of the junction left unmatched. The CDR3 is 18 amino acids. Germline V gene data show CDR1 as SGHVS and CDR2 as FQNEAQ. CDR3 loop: CASSLVKPGGPLNYGYTF. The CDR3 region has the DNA TGTGCCAGCAGCTTAGTTAAGCCAGGGGGACCTCTTAACTATGGCTACACCTTC.

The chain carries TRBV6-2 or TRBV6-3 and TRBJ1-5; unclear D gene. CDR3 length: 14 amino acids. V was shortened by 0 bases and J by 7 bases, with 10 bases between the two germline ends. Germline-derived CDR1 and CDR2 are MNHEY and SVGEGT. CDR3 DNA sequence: TGTGCCAGCAGTTACTCGACGGGGATGCAGCCCCAGCATTTT. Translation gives CASSYSTGMQPQHF.

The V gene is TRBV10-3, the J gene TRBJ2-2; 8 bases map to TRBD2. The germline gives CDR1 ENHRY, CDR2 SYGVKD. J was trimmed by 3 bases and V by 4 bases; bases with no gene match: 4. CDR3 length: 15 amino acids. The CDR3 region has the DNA TGTGCCATCAGTGCCACGGGAGGGTACACCGGGGAGCTGTTTTTT. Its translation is CAISATGGYTGELFF.

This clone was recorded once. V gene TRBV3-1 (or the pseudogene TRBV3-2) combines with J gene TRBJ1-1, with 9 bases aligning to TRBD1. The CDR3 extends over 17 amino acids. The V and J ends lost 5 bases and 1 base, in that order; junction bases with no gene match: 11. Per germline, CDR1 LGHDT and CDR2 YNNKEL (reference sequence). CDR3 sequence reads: CASSILPGQGWNTEAFF. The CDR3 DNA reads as TGTGCCAGCAGCATCCTCCCGGGACAGGGATGGAACACTGAAGCTTTCTTT.

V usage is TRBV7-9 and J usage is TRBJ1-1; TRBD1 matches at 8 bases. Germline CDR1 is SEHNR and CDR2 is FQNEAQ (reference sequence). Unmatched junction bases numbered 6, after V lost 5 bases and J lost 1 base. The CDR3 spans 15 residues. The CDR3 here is CASSLTGDGNTEAFF. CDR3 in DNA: TGTGCCAGCAGCCTGACAGGGGACGGGAACACTGAAGCTTTCTTT.

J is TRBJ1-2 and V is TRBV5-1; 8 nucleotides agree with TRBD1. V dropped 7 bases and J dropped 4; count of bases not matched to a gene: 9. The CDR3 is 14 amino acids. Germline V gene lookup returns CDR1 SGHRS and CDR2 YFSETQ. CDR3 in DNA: TGCGCCAGCCGCAGCCCCGGACAGGGCTATGGCTACACCTTC. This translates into CASRSPGQGYGYTF.

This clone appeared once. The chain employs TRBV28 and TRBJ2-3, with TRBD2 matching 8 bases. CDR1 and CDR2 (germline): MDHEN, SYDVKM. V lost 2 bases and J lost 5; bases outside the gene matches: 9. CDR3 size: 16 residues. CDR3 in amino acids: CASSLVDPGLVDTQYF. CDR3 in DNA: TGTGCCAGCAGTTTAGTTGATCCGGGACTAGTAGATACGCAGTATTTT. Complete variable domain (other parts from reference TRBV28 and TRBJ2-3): DVKVTQSSRYLVKRTGEKVFLECVQDMDHENMFWYRQDPGLGLRLIYFSYDVKMKEKGDIPEGYSVSREKKERFSLILESASTNQTSMYLCASSLVDPGLVDTQYFGPGTRLTVL.

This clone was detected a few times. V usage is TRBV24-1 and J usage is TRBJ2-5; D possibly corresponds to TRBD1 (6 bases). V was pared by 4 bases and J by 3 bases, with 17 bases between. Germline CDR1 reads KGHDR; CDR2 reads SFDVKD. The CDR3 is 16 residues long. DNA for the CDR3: TGTGCCACCAGTGAAACAGGGATCGGTGGGGAAGAGACCCAGTACTTC. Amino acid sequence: CATSETGIGGEETQYF.

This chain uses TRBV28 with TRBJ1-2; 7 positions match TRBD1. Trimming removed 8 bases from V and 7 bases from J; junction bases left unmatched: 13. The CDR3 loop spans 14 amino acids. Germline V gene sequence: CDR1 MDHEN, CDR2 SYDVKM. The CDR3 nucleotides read TGTGCCAGCGTTCTCGGGGACAGAGAAGCTGGCTACACCTTC. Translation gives CASVLGDREAGYTF.

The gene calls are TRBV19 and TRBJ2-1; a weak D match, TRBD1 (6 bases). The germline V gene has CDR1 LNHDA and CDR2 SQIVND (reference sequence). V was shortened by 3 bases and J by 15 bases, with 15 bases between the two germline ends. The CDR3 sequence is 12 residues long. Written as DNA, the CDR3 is TGTGCCAGTAGTATCCCCCAGGGGTGGCGGTTCTTC. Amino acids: CASSIPQGWRFF.